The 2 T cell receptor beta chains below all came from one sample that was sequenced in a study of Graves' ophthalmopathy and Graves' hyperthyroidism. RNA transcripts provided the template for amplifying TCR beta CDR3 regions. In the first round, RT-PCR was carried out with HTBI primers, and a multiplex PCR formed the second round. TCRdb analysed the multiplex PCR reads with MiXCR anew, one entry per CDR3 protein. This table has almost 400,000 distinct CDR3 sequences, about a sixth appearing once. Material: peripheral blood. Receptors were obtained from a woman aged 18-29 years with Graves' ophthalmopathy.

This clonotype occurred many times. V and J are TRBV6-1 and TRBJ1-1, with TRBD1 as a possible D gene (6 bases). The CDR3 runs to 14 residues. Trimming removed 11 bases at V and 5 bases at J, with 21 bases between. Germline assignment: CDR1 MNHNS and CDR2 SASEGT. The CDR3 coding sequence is TGTGCCTCCCAGGCGGGGGCTCCAGGAACTGAAGCTTTCTTT. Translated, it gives CASQAGAPGTEAFF.

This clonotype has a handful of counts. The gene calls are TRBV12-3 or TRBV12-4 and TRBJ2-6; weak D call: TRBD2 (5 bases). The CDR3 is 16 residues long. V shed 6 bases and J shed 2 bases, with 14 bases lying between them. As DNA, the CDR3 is TGTGCCAGCAGCGTCGGAGGCATCCCTGGGGCCAACGTCCTGACTTTC. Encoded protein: CASSVGGIPGANVLTF.